This T cell receptor beta chain derives from a study of shared clonotypes between healthy human individuals. A word on this clone: Its antigen is currently unknown.

Between the trimmed V and J ends, which lost 3 bases and 0 bases, there was a span of 12 bases. Germline CDR1 reads SGHVS; CDR2 reads FQNEAQ. This CDR3 contains 16 residues. Notes on the study in general: For naive CD4 cells, approximately 4.7% of clonotypes were shared across a handful of donors. Clonotypes shared by all four donors outscored non-shared clonotypes in generation probability.

Produced via immunoSEQ multiplex PCR; TCRdb's table is partial and in-frame only. The sample contains some 650,000 clones, almost 97% of which appear only once. The sequenced material came from naive CD4+ T cells sorted from blood. Subset: CD45RA+ positively selected. The TCR was taken from a woman aged 25 to 45 in good health. V gene TRBV7-8 combines with J gene TRBJ2-1, with D unclear. CDR3 bases: TGTGCCAGCAGCTTCGAGAGCCCTAGCTCCTACAATGAGCAGTTCTTC. It encodes CASSFESPSSYNEQFF.